One TCR beta chain is described in this entry. The record originates from a study of T cell clusters in autoimmune cytopenias. In the study overall: A median of 51,575 TRB reads per sample yielded a median around 2,000 distinct clonotypes.

This CDR3 is 15 amino acids long. Germline CDR1 SGHDT, CDR2 YYEEEE. Tens of thousands of genome equivalents of blood DNA were amplified for TRB. One tube held mixed TRB-A and TRB-B primer pools for touch-down PCR. TCRdb reanalyzed the multiplex PCR reads and collapses them to one entry per CDR3 protein, without DNA. In total, the table holds around 5,000 distinct CDR3 sequences. This sample also belongs to another study, concerning T cell repertoires in aging, cancer and after chemotherapy. That study adds: Donor ages fell into six groups from 30 or younger up to 70 or older. In healthy donors, age-related TCR diversity loss mainly reflected lost richness.

The sequencing sample was made of peripheral blood. The chain links TRBV5-6 to TRBJ2-5; TCRdb lists TRBD1, though no DNA is available to test this call. The TCR sequence derives from a human donor in good health. CDR3 sequence reads: CASSLWAGTQETQYF. Filled out from reference TRBV5-6 and TRBJ2-5, the complete variable domain reads DAGVTQSPTHLIKTRGQQVTLRCSPKSGHDTVSWYQQALGQGPQFIFQYYEEEERQRGNFPDRFSGHQFPNYSSELNVNALLLGDSALYLCASSLWAGTQETQYFGPGTRLLVL.